This TCR beta chain appears in the sequencing data of a study of T cells in Graves' hyperthyroidism and ophthalmopathy. The study enrolled patients aged 18 to 65 with newly diagnosed hyperthyroidism of under 2 months' duration. Uncontrolled infection, other autoimmune disease, pregnancy or lactation barred patients from enrollment. Fresh peripheral blood, roughly 9.6 ml, was the source of the PBMCs. TCR beta CDR3 region amplification was performed from RNA transcripts. TCR CDR3 underwent first-round RT-PCR with the HTBI primer set. TCRdb ran MiXCR on the multiplex PCR reads and lists one entry per CDR3 protein. This sample carries about 290,000 distinct CDR3 sequences, approximately 13% of them seen once, and the ten largest clones take roughly 8.2%. This CDR3 comprises 16 residues. Germline-derived CDR1 and CDR2 are MDHEN and SYDVKM. Trimming at V came to 2 bases and at J to 0 bases, leaving 3 bases not matched to a gene.

This clonotype was detected ten times or more. The TCR was taken from a woman aged 35 to 49 with Graves' hyperthyroidism. Sequenced input: blood. V is TRBV28 and J is TRBJ2-7; 11 nucleotides agree with TRBD2. CDR3 residues: CASSLLAGGPSYEQYF. CDR3 sequence (DNA): TGTGCCAGCAGTTTACTAGCGGGAGGTCCCTCCTACGAGCAGTACTTC.